This T cell receptor beta chain comes out of a study of blood T cell repertoires in COVID-19. On the study more broadly: Italy, Spain and the United States were the sources of the convalescent and acute COVID-19 samples.

This clone was recorded once. Methods used by the authors: From reference gene primer amplification, estimates of nucleated cell counts were derived. The data were produced by immunoSEQ multiplex PCR, yet TCRdb's version contains in-frame clones alone and is incomplete. V, J and clone size are those of that table, while D and trimming were read from the DNA. The sample holds approximately 280,000 clones; under 90% are singletons and the top ten take approximately 2%. CDR1 SGDLS and CDR2 YYNGEE come from the germline V gene. With V trimmed by 2 bases and J by 1 base, 6 bases remained unmatched. The CDR3 totals 16 residues. Ages ranged from about 18 to 90 years, with residence in under 25 US areas.

Specimen: PBMCs or T cells enriched from blood (not recorded which). The receptor comes from a woman between 55 and 75 years old who had recovered from COVID-19. The rearrangement uses TRBV9 and TRBJ2-5; 9 bases fit TRBD2. The CDR3, as DNA: TGTGCCAGCAGCGTGTTTGGCGGGGGGGCCCAAGAGACCCAGTACTTC. Amino acids: CASSVFGGGAQETQYF.